A selection of T cell receptor beta chains follows, all from one sample in a study of OX40 agonist ivuxolimab in advanced cancers. Profiled with immunoSEQ multiplex PCR; TCRdb holds only in-frame clones, not every one. The sample holds around 92,000 clones; 93% are singletons and the top ten take about 0.3%. This specimen consisted of CD4+ or CD8+ T cells sorted from blood, obtained in a trial of the OX40 agonist ivuxolimab. Every receptor here comes from an adult with an advanced solid tumor such as melanoma, head and neck, liver or kidney cancer. Each CDR3 is given with its conserved first and last residue. The D gene is left open where the match is weak. Only part of the rows carry a size: once, few, many, or a class if the clone is expanded.

size,D,V,J,DNA,CDR3
.,.,TRBV5-1,TRBJ2-2,TGCGCCAGCAGCATGATATCGGGCGGGGAGCTGTTTTTT,CASSMISGGELFF
.,.,TRBV6-1,TRBJ1-5,TGTGCCAGCAGTGAAATGGAATCTCAGCCCCAGCATTTT,CASSEMESQPQHF
.,.,TRBV4-1,TRBJ2-3,TGCGCCAGCAGCCAAGATTCAGCGCGAGATACGCAGTATTTT,CASSQDSARDTQYF
.,.,TRBV28,TRBJ2-3,TGTGCCAGCAGTTTCGGTGATACGCAGTATTTT,CASSFGDTQYF
.,.,TRBV2,TRBJ2-1,TGTGCCAGCAGTGATCGGCTAGCTGGTGAGCAGTTCTTC,CASSDRLAGEQFF
.,TRBD2,TRBV6-4,TRBJ2-1,TGTGCCAGCAGGAGCGGGGGGGCCTTAAATGAGCAGTTCTTC,CASRSGGALNEQFF
.,.,TRBV9,TRBJ2-1,TGTGCCAGCAGCGTAGGTCTTGAGCAGTTCTTC,CASSVGLEQFF
.,.,TRBV7-2,TRBJ2-3,TGTGCCAGCAGCTTAGTGTCCACCGGAGATACGCAGTATTTT,CASSLVSTGDTQYF
.,.,TRBV9,TRBJ1-3,TGTGCCAGCAGCCAAACTACGGGGGGAAACACCATATATTTT,CASSQTTGGNTIYF
.,.,TRBV30,TRBJ2-3,TGTGCCTGGAGCGTCTACTCCAACACAGATACGCAGTATTTT,CAWSVYSNTDTQYF
.,TRBD2,TRBV6-1,TRBJ2-3,TGTGCCAGCAGTCGAAGGACTAGCGGGGGAGATACGCAGTATTTT,CASSRRTSGGDTQYF
.,.,TRBV5-8,TRBJ1-5,TGTGCCAGCCTATCCTACGGGGATCAGCCCCAGCATTTT,CASLSYGDQPQHF
.,TRBD2,TRBV29-1,TRBJ2-1,TGCAGCGTTTTCCGGGGGGTAGGCAATGAGCAGTTCTTC,CSVFRGVGNEQFF
.,.,TRBV6-6,TRBJ2-1,TGTGCCAGCAGTTCCCCACCCCACAGTAATGAGCAGTTCTTC,CASSSPPHSNEQFF
once,.,TRBV7-2,TRBJ1-1,TGTGCCAGCAGCTTAGCGCGGGGCACTGAAGCTTTCTTT,CASSLARGTEAFF
.,.,TRBV28,TRBJ1-6,TGTGCCAGCAGTTTTCGCGGTTCACCCCTCCACTTT,CASSFRGSPLHF
.,.,TRBV28,TRBJ2-4,TGTGCCAGCAGCCCCCTGGGTAGCGGCGAGAACATTCAGTACTTC,CASSPLGSGENIQYF
.,.,TRBV5-6,TRBJ1-5,TGTGCCAGCAGCTTTAGTCAGATGAATCAGCCCCAGCATTTT,CASSFSQMNQPQHF
.,TRBD1,TRBV9,TRBJ2-3,TGTGCCAGCAGCGTACAGGGGGCCTCAGATACGCAGTATTTT,CASSVQGASDTQYF
.,.,TRBV19,TRBJ1-1,TGTGCCAGTACCTATCCGGGTCGGGGGAACACTGAAGCTTTCTTT,CASTYPGRGNTEAFF
.,TRBD1,TRBV2,TRBJ1-5,TGTGCCAGCAGTTTGGACAGGGCGAATCAGCCCCAGCATTTT,CASSLDRANQPQHF
.,.,TRBV30,TRBJ2-3,TGTGCCTGGAGTGTAGTCCCACCCCCTAGCACAGATACGCAGTATTTT,CAWSVVPPPSTDTQYF
.,TRBD1,TRBV6-6,TRBJ1-5,TGTGCCAGCAGCCTGACAGGGGATCAGCCCCAGCATTTT,CASSLTGDQPQHF
.,TRBD2,TRBV6-5,TRBJ2-1,TGTGCCAGCAGTTACTCGCCTAGCGGCTACAATGAGCAGTTCTTC,CASSYSPSGYNEQFF
.,.,TRBV25-1,TRBJ1-4,TGTGCCAGCAGTGGAACGCAAGGAGGGGAAAAACTGTTTTTT,CASSGTQGGEKLFF
once,.,TRBV4-3,TRBJ2-1,TGCGCCAGCAGCCAAGGAGTAGCGGCTTACAATGAGCAGTTCTTC,CASSQGVAAYNEQFF
.,TRBD1,TRBV14,TRBJ2-2,TGTGCCAGCAGCCAAGCCGGGGACAGGGGGCGCGGTAGAGGGGAGCTGTTTTTT,CASSQAGDRGRGRGELFF
.,.,TRBV5-4,TRBJ1-4,TGTGCCAGCAGCGGGACGGACAGCTCTAATGAAAAACTGTTTTTT,CASSGTDSSNEKLFF
.,TRBD1,TRBV6-1,TRBJ2-5,TGTGCCAGCAGTGAACTGAGGGGGCGGCAAGAGACCCAGTACTTC,CASSELRGRQETQYF
.,.,TRBV28,TRBJ1-4,TGTGCCAGCAGTTTGTGGGGAGGGGAAAAACTGTTTTTT,CASSLWGGEKLFF
.,.,TRBV6-4,TRBJ2-3,TGTGCCAGCAGTGACATCACCTTTTATTTT,CASSDITFYF
.,TRBD1,TRBV28,TRBJ2-3,TGTGCCAGTCAAAAGAGGACAGGGTTCACAGATACGCAGTATTTT,CASQKRTGFTDTQYF
few,.,TRBV10-3,TRBJ2-7,TGTGCCATCAGTGGGTGGGGACAGAGTACAAAAGCGGGGTACGAGCAGTACTTC,CAISGWGQSTKAGYEQYF
once,.,TRBV30,TRBJ2-1,TGTGCCTGGAGCTTAGGAGACCAAATAATCAATGAGCAGTTCTTC,CAWSLGDQIINEQFF
once,TRBD1,TRBV30,TRBJ2-3,TGTGCCTGGAACCGGGACAGGGGTCGTACAGATACGCAGTATTTT,CAWNRDRGRTDTQYF
.,TRBD2,TRBV28,TRBJ2-1,TGTGCCAGCAGACCCACTAGCGGGGGGGTATATGAGCAGTTCTTC,CASRPTSGGVYEQFF
.,TRBD2,TRBV5-4,TRBJ2-1,TGTGCCAGCAGCGGTCTCCCCCCTAGGCGGGGGGCCCCCAATGAGCAGTTCTTC,CASSGLPPRRGAPNEQFF
.,.,TRBV5-4,TRBJ2-5,TGTGCCAGCAGCTTGCCCGGCTCCACCGAACGTGGGGCCCAGTACTTC,CASSLPGSTERGAQYF
.,TRBD2,TRBV25-1,TRBJ2-3,TGTGCCAGCAGTGAGCGGGGGGCGTACACAGATACGCAGTATTTT,CASSERGAYTDTQYF
.,.,TRBV5-4,TRBJ2-3,TGTGCCAGCAGCTTGGTCAACCAAGATACGCAGTATTTT,CASSLVNQDTQYF
once,.,TRBV18,TRBJ1-5,TGTGCCAGCTCACCAGACATGGTTTATCAGCCCCAGCATTTT,CASSPDMVYQPQHF
.,.,TRBV28,TRBJ1-5,TGTGCCAGCAGTGCCCGGGCCGCAGGTTCAGGCAATCAGCCCCAGCATTTT,CASSARAAGSGNQPQHF
.,TRBD2,TRBV27,TRBJ2-3,TGTGCCAGCAGTTTACTAGCGGGAGTTAGCACAGATACGCAGTATTTT,CASSLLAGVSTDTQYF
.,.,TRBV9,TRBJ2-3,TGTGCCAGCAGCGTAGCGGGACGGAGCACAGATACGCAGTATTTT,CASSVAGRSTDTQYF